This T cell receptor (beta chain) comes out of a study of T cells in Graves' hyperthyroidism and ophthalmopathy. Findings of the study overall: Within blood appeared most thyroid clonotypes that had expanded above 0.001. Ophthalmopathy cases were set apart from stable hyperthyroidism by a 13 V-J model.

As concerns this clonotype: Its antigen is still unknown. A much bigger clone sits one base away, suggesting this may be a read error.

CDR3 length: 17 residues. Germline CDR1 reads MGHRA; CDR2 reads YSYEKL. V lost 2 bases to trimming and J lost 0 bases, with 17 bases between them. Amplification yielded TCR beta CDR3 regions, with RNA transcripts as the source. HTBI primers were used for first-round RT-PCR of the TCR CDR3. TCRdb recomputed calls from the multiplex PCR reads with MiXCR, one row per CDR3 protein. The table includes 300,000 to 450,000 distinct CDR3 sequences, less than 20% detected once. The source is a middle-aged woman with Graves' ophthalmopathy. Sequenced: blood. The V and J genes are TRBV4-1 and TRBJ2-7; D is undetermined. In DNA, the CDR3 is TGCGCCAGCAGCCAATTTCTAGGAGTGGTAAACTCCTACGAGCAGTACTTC. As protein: CASSQFLGVVNSYEQYF.